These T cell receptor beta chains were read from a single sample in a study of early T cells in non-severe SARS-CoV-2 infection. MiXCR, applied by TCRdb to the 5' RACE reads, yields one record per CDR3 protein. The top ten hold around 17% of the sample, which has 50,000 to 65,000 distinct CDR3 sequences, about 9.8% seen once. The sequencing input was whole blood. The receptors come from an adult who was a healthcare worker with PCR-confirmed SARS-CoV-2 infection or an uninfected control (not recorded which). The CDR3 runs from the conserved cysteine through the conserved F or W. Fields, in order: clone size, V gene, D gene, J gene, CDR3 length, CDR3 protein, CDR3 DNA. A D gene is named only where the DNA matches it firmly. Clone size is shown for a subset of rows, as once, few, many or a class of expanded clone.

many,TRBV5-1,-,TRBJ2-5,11,CASRDAETQYF,TGCGCCAGCAGGGACGCCGAGACCCAGTACTTC
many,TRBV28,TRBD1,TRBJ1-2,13,CASGQGGDYGYTF,TGTGCCAGCGGACAGGGGGGAGACTATGGCTACACCTTC
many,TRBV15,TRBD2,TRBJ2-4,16,CATSSSGSGTLNIQYF,TGTGCCACCAGCAGTAGCGGGAGTGGGACCCTAAACATTCAGTACTTC
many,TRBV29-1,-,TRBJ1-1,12,CSVGEMNTEAFF,TGCAGCGTAGGGGAAATGAACACTGAAGCTTTCTTT
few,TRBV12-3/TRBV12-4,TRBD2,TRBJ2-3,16,CASSRQRLAGIPTQYF,TGTGCCAGCAGCCGACAAAGACTAGCGGGAATCCCTACGCAGTATTTT
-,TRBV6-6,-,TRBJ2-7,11,CASQNTVEQYF,TGTGCCAGCCAGAATACCGTCGAGCAGTACTTC
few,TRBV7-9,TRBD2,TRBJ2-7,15,CASSSMREGTYEQYF,TGTGCCAGCAGCTCGATGCGGGAGGGGACCTACGAGCAGTACTTC
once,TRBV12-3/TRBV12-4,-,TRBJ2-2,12,CASSPDPGELFF,TGTGCCAGCAGCCCTGACCCGGGGGAGCTGTTTTTT
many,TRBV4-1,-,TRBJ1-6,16,CASSPTGSSYNSPLHF,TGCGCCAGCAGCCCGACCGGGAGCTCCTATAATTCACCCCTCCACTTT
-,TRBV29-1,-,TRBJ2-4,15,CSVEERDGRENIQYF,TGCAGCGTTGAAGAAAGGGATGGGAGAGAAAACATTCAGTACTTC
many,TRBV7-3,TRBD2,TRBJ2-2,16,CASSLTGLASPGELFF,TGTGCCAGCAGCTTAACGGGACTAGCTTCTCCCGGGGAGCTGTTTTTT
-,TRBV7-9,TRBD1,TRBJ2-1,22,CASSLERGRGQGPQSSYNEQFF,TGTGCCAGCAGCTTAGAGCGGGGCCGGGGACAGGGACCCCAAAGCTCCTACAATGAGCAGTTCTTC
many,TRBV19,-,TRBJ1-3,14,CASGVKISGNTIYF,TGTGCCAGTGGGGTGAAGATCTCTGGAAACACCATATATTTT
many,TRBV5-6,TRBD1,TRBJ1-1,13,CASSGTGKTEAFF,TGTGCCAGCAGCGGGACAGGGAAAACTGAAGCTTTCTTT
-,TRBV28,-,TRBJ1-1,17,CASSFSPWGVGDTEAFF,TGTGCCAGCAGTTTTAGTCCGTGGGGGGTCGGGGACACTGAAGCTTTCTTT
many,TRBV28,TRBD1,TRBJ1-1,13,CARKGAGNTEAFF,TGTGCCAGAAAGGGGGCGGGGAACACTGAAGCTTTCTTT
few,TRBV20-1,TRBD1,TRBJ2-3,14,CSARGDRFTDTQYF,TGCAGTGCTAGAGGGGACAGGTTCACAGATACGCAGTATTTT
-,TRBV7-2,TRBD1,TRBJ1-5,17,CASSFHRGLRSNQPQHF,TGTGCCAGCAGCTTCCACAGGGGGCTTAGAAGCAATCAGCCCCAGCATTTT
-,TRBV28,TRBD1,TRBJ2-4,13,CASSFRQGGIQYF,TGTGCCAGCAGTTTTCGACAGGGGGGCATTCAGTACTTC
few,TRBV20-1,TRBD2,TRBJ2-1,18,CSARGPRTSGETYNEQFF,TGCAGTGCTAGAGGACCACGGACTAGCGGGGAAACCTACAATGAGCAGTTCTTC
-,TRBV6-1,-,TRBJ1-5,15,CASIMGFNSNQPQHF,TGTGCCAGCATTATGGGCTTTAATAGCAATCAGCCCCAGCATTTT
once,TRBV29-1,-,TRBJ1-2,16,CSVDLTGQTANYGYTF,TGCAGCGTTGATCTGACGGGCCAGACAGCTAACTATGGCTACACCTTC
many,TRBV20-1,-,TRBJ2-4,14,CSADYRGGKNIQYF,TGCAGTGCTGACTACAGGGGGGGAAAAAACATTCAGTACTTC
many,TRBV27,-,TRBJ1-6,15,CASSTPGGYNSPLHF,TGTGCCAGCAGTACACCGGGGGGGTACAATTCACCCCTCCACTTT
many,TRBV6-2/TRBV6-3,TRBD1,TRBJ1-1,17,CASTDPSDRGENTEAFF,TGTGCCAGCACCGACCCCTCCGACAGGGGAGAGAACACTGAAGCTTTCTTT
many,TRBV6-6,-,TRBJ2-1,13,CASKTASYNEQFF,TGTGCCAGCAAGACGGCCTCCTACAATGAGCAGTTCTTC
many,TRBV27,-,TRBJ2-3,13,CASSLIVGNTQYF,TGTGCCAGCAGTCTTATAGTTGGAAATACGCAGTATTTT
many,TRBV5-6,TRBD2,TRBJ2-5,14,CASSSSGSGETQYF,TGTGCCAGCAGTTCAAGCGGGAGTGGGGAGACCCAGTACTTC
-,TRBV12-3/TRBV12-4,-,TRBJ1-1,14,CASSLGVGTTEAFF,TGTGCCAGCAGTTTAGGTGTAGGGACGACTGAAGCTTTCTTT
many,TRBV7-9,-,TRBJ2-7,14,CASSLTGVSYEQYF,TGTGCCAGCAGCTTAACGGGGGTCTCCTACGAGCAGTACTTC
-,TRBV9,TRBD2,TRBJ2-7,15,CASSVVAGGPYEQYF,TGTGCCAGCAGCGTAGTTGCGGGGGGACCCTACGAGCAGTACTTC
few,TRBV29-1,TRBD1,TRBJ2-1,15,CSVAKDRGLMQGQFF,TGCAGCGTTGCTAAGGACAGGGGGTTGATGCAAGGGCAGTTCTTC
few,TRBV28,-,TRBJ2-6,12,CASKSGANVLTF,TGTGCCAGCAAGTCTGGGGCCAACGTCCTGACTTTC
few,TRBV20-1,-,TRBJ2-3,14,CSARDQNSGDTQYF,TGCAGTGCTAGAGATCAGAACAGTGGAGATACGCAGTATTTT
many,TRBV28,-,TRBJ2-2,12,CASSGPTGELFF,TGTGCCAGCTCAGGGCCCACCGGGGAGCTGTTTTTT
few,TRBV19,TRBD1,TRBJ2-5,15,CASSTGQVLQETQYF,TGTGCCAGTAGTACGGGACAGGTGCTACAAGAGACCCAGTACTTC
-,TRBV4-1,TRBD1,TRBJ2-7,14,CASSSPGQRYEQYF,TGCGCCAGCAGCTCCCCGGGACAGAGGTACGAGCAGTACTTC
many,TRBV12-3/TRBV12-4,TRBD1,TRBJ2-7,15,CASSFGGQTSYEQYF,TGTGCCAGCAGTTTTGGGGGACAGACATCCTACGAGCAGTACTTC
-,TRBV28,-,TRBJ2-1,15,CASTGRGVSYNEQFF,TGTGCCAGCACCGGCAGGGGGGTCTCCTACAATGAGCAGTTCTTC
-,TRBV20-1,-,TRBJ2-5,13,CSAYFQGGETQYF,TGCAGTGCCTATTTTCAGGGGGGGGAGACCCAGTACTTC
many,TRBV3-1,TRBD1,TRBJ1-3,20,CASSQVHRGFLRSSGNTIYF,TGTGCCAGCAGCCAAGTCCACAGGGGGTTCCTACGTAGCTCTGGAAACACCATATATTTT
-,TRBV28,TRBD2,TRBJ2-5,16,CASSFFQSGEQETQYF,TGTGCCAGCAGTTTCTTCCAAAGCGGGGAACAAGAGACCCAGTACTTC
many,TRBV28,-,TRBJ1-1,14,CASSLIDVQSEAFF,TGTGCCAGCAGTTTAATTGATGTCCAGAGTGAAGCTTTCTTT